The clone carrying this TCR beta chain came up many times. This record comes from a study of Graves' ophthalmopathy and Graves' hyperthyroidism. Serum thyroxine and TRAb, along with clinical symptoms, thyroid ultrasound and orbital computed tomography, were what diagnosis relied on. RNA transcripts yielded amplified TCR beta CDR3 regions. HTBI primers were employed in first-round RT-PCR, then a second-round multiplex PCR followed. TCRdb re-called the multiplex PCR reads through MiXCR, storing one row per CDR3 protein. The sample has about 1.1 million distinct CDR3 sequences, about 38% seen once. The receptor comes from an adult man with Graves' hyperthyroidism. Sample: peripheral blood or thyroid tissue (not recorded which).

The CDR3 DNA sequence: TGTGCCAGCAGCTTCGGGGGGGTCCTTTCCTACGAGCAGTACTTC. Protein product: CASSFGGVLSYEQYF. The chain is built from TRBV7-8 and TRBJ2-7; 8 bases are shared with TRBD2. The germline gives CDR1 SGHVS, CDR2 FQNEAQ. J lost 1 base, V lost 3 bases, and 5 bases had no gene match. This CDR3 has 15 residues.